This T cell receptor (beta chain) was profiled in a study of T-cell memory formation after mild COVID-19. Looking at the study overall: Largely, the TCR clusters proved donor specific. Broader study findings: A second wave expanding day 15 to 37 was CD4+-biased; contracting clones were balanced.

This clonotype appeared a few times. Its specificity is unknown. Germline CDR1 and CDR2: SGHNT and YYREEE (reference sequence). The CDR3 covers 15 residues. V lost 3 bases to trimming and J lost 5 bases; unmatched junction nucleotides: 11. TCRdb fed the 5' RACE reads into MiXCR, producing one record per CDR3 protein. The profile shows about 270,000 distinct CDR3 sequences, under 20% of them singletons. The receptor comes from a man aged 18-30 years who had mild COVID-19 (a few samples of this study predate the infection). Cell type and time point are not known. The rearrangement links TRBV5-4 to TRBJ2-7; 7 nucleotides line up with TRBD1. The sequenced material came from PBMCs or a T cell subset sorted from them (not recorded which). CDR3 loop: CASSSPDRSLHEQYF. The CDR3 DNA follows: TGTGCCAGCAGCTCTCCGGACAGGAGTCTTCACGAGCAGTACTTC. Full variable domain (outside the CDR3, taken from reference TRBV5-4 and TRBJ2-7): ETGVTQSPTHLIKTRGQQVTLRCSSQSGHNTVSWYQQALGQGPQFIFQYYREEENGRGNFPPRFSGLQFPNYSSELNVNALELDDSALYLCASSSPDRSLHEQYFGPGTRLTVT.